This passage covers 32 T cell receptor beta chains from one sample sequenced in a study of blood T cell repertoires in COVID-19. Method: immunoSEQ multiplex PCR; TCRdb's copy keeps in-frame clones and lacks some. The data contain 25,000 to 35,000 clones, around nine tenths of them singletons. Sequencing was carried out using peripheral blood. These receptors originate from a human donor in a cohort sampled during active COVID-19.

V gene TRBV6-6 combines with J gene TRBJ2-2, with TRBD1 matching over 7 bases. The V gene end was trimmed by 6 bases and the J gene end by 1 base; junction bases not matched to a gene: 5. Germline V gene data show CDR1 as MNHNY and CDR2 as SVGAGI (reference sequence). The CDR3 consists of 15 residues. CDR3 sequence (DNA): TGTGCCAGCAGCCCCCGGACAGGGAACACCGGGGAGCTGTTTTTT. This sequence encodes CASSPRTGNTGELFF.

The gene calls are TRBV9 and TRBJ2-3; D gene ambiguous. Germline lookup yields CDR1 SGDLS and CDR2 YYNGEE. This CDR3 spans 14 amino acids. The V end lost 0 bases, the J end lost 0 bases, and 5 bases lay between the germline ends. The DNA of the CDR3 is TGTGCCAGCAGCGTAGTTTCTAGCACAGATACGCAGTATTTT. Translated: CASSVVSSTDTQYF.

The chain is built from TRBV29-1 and TRBJ2-3, with TRBD1 as a possible D gene (5 bases). V was cut by 5 bases and J by 9 bases, with 18 bases left in between. Germline V gives CDR1 SQVTM, CDR2 ANQGSEA. The CDR3 is 13 residues long. The CDR3 DNA reads as TGCAGCGTTCTTACTCAAGGGGAAGGGACGCAGTATTTT. Residues: CSVLTQGEGTQYF.

The chain combines TRBV12-3 or TRBV12-4 with TRBJ2-1; 7 nucleotides align to TRBD2. CDR3 length: 13 residues. Losses at the gene ends were 6 bases for V and 9 bases for J; bases not matched to a gene: 8. CDR3 amino acids: CASSRDYFVEQFF. The CDR3 bases are TGTGCCAGCAGCCGGGACTACTTCGTTGAGCAGTTCTTC.

This chain connects TRBV10-1 to TRBJ2-2, with D possibly TRBD1 on 6 matching bases. The CDR3 extends over 15 amino acids. CDR1 WNHNN and CDR2 SYGVQD come from the germline V gene (reference sequence). Trimming removed 3 bases from V and 4 bases from J, with 12 bases in between. The CDR3 is CASSDPTGFTGELFF. The DNA for the CDR3 is TGCGCCAGCAGTGATCCTACAGGGTTCACCGGGGAGCTGTTTTTT.

The rearrangement joins TRBV5-4 to TRBJ2-5; 12 bases are shared with TRBD2. Looked up from germline, CDR1 is SGHNT and CDR2 is YYREEE (reference sequence). Trimming removed 4 bases from V and 3 bases from J; junction bases left unmatched: 4. The CDR3 length is 15 residues. The chain's CDR3 is CASSGGLAGKETQYF. CDR3 DNA sequence: TGTGCCAGCAGCGGGGGACTAGCGGGTAAAGAGACCCAGTACTTC.

CDR3 region: CASSPPRGTQYF. The CDR3 nucleotides read TGTGCCAGCAGCCCACCTCGGGGGACCCAGTACTTC. The V gene is TRBV12-3 or TRBV12-4, the J gene TRBJ2-5; tentative D call: TRBD2 (5 bases). The CDR3 spans 12 residues. Trimming pared 6 bases from V and 7 bases from J, leaving 12 bases between.

This chain joins TRBV15 and TRBJ2-7; D unclear. The V end lost 0 bases, the J end lost 2 bases, and 14 bases lay between the germline ends. Looked up from germline, CDR1 is LNHNV and CDR2 is YYDKDF (reference sequence). The CDR3 runs 16 residues. CDR3 sequence (DNA): TGTGCCACCAGCAGAGATATTGGCCAGGTGGCCTACGAGCAGTACTTC. It yields the protein CATSRDIGQVAYEQYF.

The gene calls are TRBV6-5 and TRBJ2-7; TRBD2 aligns across 8 bases. V lost 2 bases and J lost 5; bases outside the gene matches: 5. This CDR3 is 14 amino acids long. Germline V gives CDR1 MNHEY, CDR2 SVGAGI. CDR3 coding DNA: TGTGCCAGCAGTTACCGGACTAGCAGGGACGAGCAGTACTTC. Translated: CASSYRTSRDEQYF.

This clone was counted between two and nine times. The chain recombines TRBV30 with TRBJ1-6; the D is unclear. This CDR3 is 13 amino acids long. Germline lookup yields CDR1 GTSNPN and CDR2 SVGIG (reference sequence). Deletions cut 3 bases from V and 7 bases from J, with 10 bases between. The CDR3 spells CAWRGQANSPLHF. CDR3 nucleotide sequence: TGTGCCTGGAGAGGCCAGGCAAATTCACCCCTCCACTTT.

The gene calls are TRBV2 and TRBJ1-1; unclear D gene. V lost 3 bases to trimming and J lost 1 base, with 9 bases between them. In germline, CDR1 is SNHLY, CDR2 FYNNEI. The CDR3 covers 14 residues. The CDR3 DNA reads as TGTGCCAGCAGTGATGGCGTAGCGAACACTGAAGCTTTCTTT. Protein: CASSDGVANTEAFF.

The chain carries TRBV7-9 and TRBJ2-7; TRBD2 might be the D (6 bases). Trimming took 1 base from V and 3 from J, leaving 13 bases between them. Per germline, CDR1 SEHNR and CDR2 FQNEAQ (reference sequence). This CDR3 contains 15 residues. In nucleotides, the CDR3 is TGTGCCAGCAGCTTAGATGGGGCGGGATACTACGAGCAGTACTTC. Translated, it gives CASSLDGAGYYEQYF.

CDR3 nucleotide sequence: TGTGCCAGCAGTGTCATGAGCGGGACTGCACTCAATGAGCAGTTCTTC. As protein: CASSVMSGTALNEQFF. The chain couples TRBV6-4 to TRBJ2-1; 7 bases are a match to TRBD2. This CDR3 spans 16 amino acids. Germline V gene sequence: CDR1 MRHNA, CDR2 SNTAGT. The junction had 12 bases not matched to a gene; V was cut back by 4 bases and J by 6 bases.

V is TRBV13 and J is TRBJ2-1; D is undetermined. From germline, CDR1 is PRHDT and CDR2 FYEKMQ (reference sequence). The CDR3 covers 12 residues. The V gene lost 0 bases and the J gene lost 8 bases, with 5 bases spanning the gap. CDR3 coding DNA: TGTGCCAGCAGCTTAGGCGGGTATGAGCAGTTCTTC. This translates into CASSLGGYEQFF. Full variable domain (outside the CDR3, taken from reference TRBV13 and TRBJ2-1): AAGVIQSPRHLIKEKRETATLKCYPIPRHDTVYWYQQGPGQDPQFLISFYEKMQSDKGSIPDRFSAQQFSDYHSELNMSSLELGDSALYFCASSLGGYEQFFGPGTRLTVL.

The genes are TRBV19 and TRBJ1-2; the D gene is possibly TRBD1 (5 bases). The CDR3 consists of 13 residues. The germline V gene encodes CDR1 LNHDA and CDR2 SQIVND (reference sequence). V was clipped by 5 bases and J by 5 bases, with 12 bases between them. The chain's CDR3 is CASSRQGNYGYTF. DNA for the CDR3: TGTGCCAGTAGTCGTCAGGGAAATTATGGCTACACCTTC.

The chain joins TRBV7-2 to TRBJ2-7; 8 nucleotides match TRBD2. The germline V gene has CDR1 SGHTA and CDR2 FQGNSA. Trimming cost V 0 bases and J 5 bases; bases outside gene matches: 9. This CDR3 has 16 amino acids. The CDR3 DNA sequence: TGTGCCAGCAGCTTAGCAGGTTCGGGAGGGCCCCACGAGCAGTACTTC. It translates to CASSLAGSGGPHEQYF.

This chain links TRBV2 with TRBJ1-1; a possible D gene is TRBD1 (5 bases). The CDR3 loop spans 14 amino acids. V lost 8 bases to trimming and J lost 6 bases, with 19 bases between them. Germline-derived CDR1 and CDR2 are SNHLY and FYNNEI. The DNA for the CDR3 is TGTGCCAGCTTAAAGGAGCAGGGTTACTCTGAAGCTTTCTTT. It codes for CASLKEQGYSEAFF.

V is TRBV30 and J is TRBJ2-2; unclear D gene. V was trimmed by 3 bases and J by 2 bases, leaving 16 bases between them. Germline V gene sequence: CDR1 GTSNPN, CDR2 SVGIG (reference sequence). This CDR3 is built from 16 residues. CDR3 in DNA: TGTGCCTGGAGCCGTCTCGAGATTATCAACACCGGGGAGCTGTTTTTT. It yields the protein CAWSRLEIINTGELFF.

The CDR3 here is CASTGQGALSPLHF. CDR3 nucleotide sequence: TGTGCCAGCACCGGACAGGGGGCTCTTTCACCCCTCCACTTT. V and J are TRBV2 and TRBJ1-6, with TRBD1 matching over 11 bases. The germline V gene encodes CDR1 SNHLY and CDR2 FYNNEI. V lost 7 bases, J lost 9 bases, and 5 bases stayed unmatched. This CDR3 has 14 amino acids.

This clone was seen a single time. The chain combines TRBV7-9 with TRBJ2-7; 8 nucleotides align to TRBD2. The CDR3 runs to 14 residues. Germline V gene sequence: CDR1 SEHNR, CDR2 FQNEAQ (reference sequence). V lost 5 bases to trimming and J lost 4 bases; unmatched junction nucleotides: 7. The CDR3 reads CASSRGGAQYEQYF. The CDR3 region has the DNA TGTGCCAGCAGCCGGGGGGGAGCCCAATACGAGCAGTACTTC. Drawing the rest from reference TRBV7-9 and TRBJ2-7, the complete variable domain is DTGVSQNPRHKITKRGQNVTFRCDPISEHNRLYWYRQTLGQGPEFLTYFQNEAQLEKSRLLSDRFSAERPKGSFSTLEIQRTEQGDSAMYLCASSRGGAQYEQYFGPGTRLTVT.

V is TRBV3-1 (or the pseudogene TRBV3-2) and J is TRBJ2-1, with TRBD2 matching over 12 bases. In germline, CDR1 is LGHDT, CDR2 YNNKEL (reference sequence). This CDR3 is built from 15 residues. Losses at the gene ends were 6 bases for V and 6 bases for J; bases not matched to a gene: 6. The CDR3 sequence is CASSPGTSGFNEQFF. The DNA for the CDR3 is TGTGCCAGCAGTCCCGGGACTAGCGGGTTCAATGAGCAGTTCTTC.

In the case of this clone: One junction end disagrees with the germline gene, perhaps due to a read error. CDR3 residues: CAISESTQPLWF. CDR3 DNA: TGTGCCATCAGTGAGTCGACACAACCTCTCTGGTTT. V gene TRBV10-3 combines with J gene TRBJ1-1, with unresolved D. The CDR3 length is 12 residues. The germline V gene encodes CDR1 ENHRY and CDR2 SYGVKD.

As for this clone: At one end, the junction sequence differs from germline, possibly due to a read error. The chain has TRBV2 and TRBJ2-4; 8 bases line up with TRBD1. This CDR3 contains 15 residues. Germline V gives CDR1 SNHLY, CDR2 FYNNEI. The CDR3 DNA reads TGTGCCAGCAGTGAGGATGGGGCAGGGGGCCGGGACAAGGACTTC. Translation gives CASSEDGAGGRDKDF.

The chain couples TRBV6-1 to TRBJ1-5, with 12 bases that match TRBD1. The germline gives CDR1 MNHNS, CDR2 SASEGT. V dropped 3 bases and J dropped 3; count of bases not matched to a gene: 0. This CDR3 spans 15 amino acids. The DNA for the CDR3 is TGTGCCAGCAGTGAGGGACAGGGGGCCAATCAGCCCCAGCATTTT. Protein product: CASSEGQGANQPQHF.

The chain uses TRBV6-6 and TRBJ2-7; 12 bases map to TRBD1. V lost 6 bases and J lost 1; bases outside the gene matches: 4. Germline V gene lookup returns CDR1 MNHNY and CDR2 SVGAGI (reference sequence). CDR3 length: 15 residues. In nucleotides, the CDR3 is TGTGCCAGCAGAAAGGGACAGGGGGCGTCCTACGAGCAGTACTTC. The encoded protein is CASRKGQGASYEQYF.

The rearrangement links TRBV2 to TRBJ2-7, with TRBD2 identical over 8 bases. Germline V gives CDR1 SNHLY, CDR2 FYNNEI. The V gene end was trimmed by 1 base and the J gene end by 1 base; junction bases not matched to a gene: 3. CDR3 size: 15 residues. The CDR3 DNA sequence: TGTGCCAGCAGTGAAGGAGCGGGGGAATCCTACGAGCAGTACTTC. This translates into CASSEGAGESYEQYF.

The chain couples TRBV18 to TRBJ2-1, with no clear D. Looked up from germline, CDR1 is KGHSH and CDR2 is LQKENI. Trimming stripped 4 bases from V and 0 bases from J, with 16 bases between. The CDR3 length is 17 residues. The CDR3 sequence is CASSLWVSQNSYNEQFF. The CDR3 nucleotides read TGTGCCAGCTCACTTTGGGTCTCACAGAACTCCTACAATGAGCAGTTCTTC. Filled out from reference TRBV18 and TRBJ2-1, the complete variable domain reads NAGVMQNPRHLVRRRGQEARLRCSPMKGHSHVYWYRQLPEEGLKFMVYLQKENIIDESGMPKERFSAEFPKEGPSILRIQQVVRGDSAAYFCASSLWVSQNSYNEQFFGPGTRLTVL.

The chain recombines TRBV5-1 with TRBJ2-2; 8 nucleotides align to TRBD1. Losses at the gene ends were 0 bases for V and 1 base for J; bases not matched to a gene: 8. The CDR3 is 18 amino acids. Germline CDR1 SGHRS, CDR2 YFSETQ. CDR3 DNA: TGCGCCAGCAGCTTGGCCCCGACTGGGACAGGGAACACCGGGGAGCTGTTTTTT. Protein product: CASSLAPTGTGNTGELFF. Variable domain in full (rest from reference TRBV5-1 and TRBJ2-2): KAGVTQTPRYLIKTRGQQVTLSCSPISGHRSVSWYQQTPGQGLQFLFEYFSETQRNKGNFPGRFSGRQFSNSRSEMNVSTLELGDSALYLCASSLAPTGTGNTGELFFGEGSRLTVL.

The CDR3 DNA reads as TGTGCCAGCAGCCTTTGGACAGGGACCCAACCTTATGGCTACACCTTC. Its protein is CASSLWTGTQPYGYTF. This sequence joins TRBV3-1 (or the pseudogene TRBV3-2) and TRBJ1-2, with TRBD1 identical over 8 bases. Per germline, CDR1 LGHDT and CDR2 YNNKEL (reference sequence). J gave up 5 bases and V 4 bases, and 12 bases lay outside the gene matches. The CDR3 has 16 amino acids.

The chain carries TRBV3-1 (or the pseudogene TRBV3-2) and TRBJ2-3; 9 bases map to TRBD2. V dropped 5 bases and J dropped 4; count of bases not matched to a gene: 4. Germline loops: CDR1 LGHDT, CDR2 YNNKEL (reference sequence). The CDR3 spans 14 residues. This chain's CDR3 is CASSDSGGADTQYF. The CDR3 DNA is TGTGCCAGCAGCGATAGCGGGGGTGCAGATACGCAGTATTTT.

The chain links TRBV2 to TRBJ1-1, with 8 bases aligning to TRBD1. Per the germline V gene, CDR1 is SNHLY and CDR2 is FYNNEI. The CDR3 is 17 amino acids. Trimming cost V 6 bases and J 0 bases; bases outside gene matches: 12. DNA of the CDR3: TGTGCCAGCAGAAGGGAGGGACAGGATTACATGAACACTGAAGCTTTCTTT. Translated: CASRREGQDYMNTEAFF.

The gene calls are TRBV19 and TRBJ1-2; D is uncertain. The CDR3 loop spans 14 amino acids. The V gene lost 4 bases and the J gene lost 2 bases, with 11 bases spanning the gap. The germline gives CDR1 LNHDA, CDR2 SQIVND (reference sequence). The CDR3 DNA reads as TGTGCCAGTAGTACCCGTGAGAACAACTATGGCTACACCTTC. This translates into CASSTRENNYGYTF.